Listed below are T cell receptor beta chains from one sample, sequenced in a study of blood T cell repertoires in COVID-19. Clones were sequenced by immunoSEQ multiplex PCR, and TCRdb holds only the in-frame ones, with some missing. The data hold around 35,000 clones, with about nine tenths observed a single time. The sequenced sample consisted of peripheral blood. These receptors all stem from a human donor in a cohort sampled during active COVID-19. Each CDR3 is given with its conserved first and last residue. Fields, in order: J gene, V gene, D gene, CDR3 length, CDR3 protein, CDR3 DNA. D genes are given only for firm matches.

TRBJ2-5,TRBV5-4,TRBD2,16,CASSLAVAGGGETQYF,TGTGCCAGCAGCTTGGCGGTAGCGGGGGGGGGAGAGACCCAGTACTTC
TRBJ1-4,TRBV7-9,TRBD1,15,CASSSGQTTNEKLFF,TGTGCCAGCAGCTCGGGACAGACAACTAATGAAAAACTGTTTTTT
TRBJ2-7,TRBV5-5,TRBD1,15,CASSLRDRGLYEQYF,TGTGCCAGCAGCTTGCGGGACAGGGGGCTTTACGAGCAGTACTTC
TRBJ2-7,TRBV6-5,-,11,CASRGLYEQYF,TGTGCCAGCAGGGGGCTATACGAGCAGTACTTC
TRBJ1-5,TRBV11-3,-,18,CASSPGTGPSVGNQPQHF,TGTGCCAGCAGCCCTGGGACGGGGCCTAGCGTGGGCAATCAGCCCCAGCATTTT
TRBJ2-5,TRBV2,-,16,CASSENTLRRVETQYF,TGTGCCAGCAGCGAAAATACGCTCCGCAGGGTTGAGACCCAGTACTTC
TRBJ2-3,TRBV24-1,TRBD2,18,CATSDTPRPGRSTDTQYF,TGTGCCACCAGTGATACCCCACGACCCGGGAGGAGCACAGATACGCAGTATTTT
TRBJ2-7,TRBV11-3,-,12,CASSLGQYEQYF,TGTGCCAGCAGCTTAGGCCAGTACGAGCAGTACTTC
TRBJ2-3,TRBV7-2,-,13,CASSSSSTDTQYF,TGTGCCAGCAGCTCCTCTAGCACAGATACGCAGTATTTT
TRBJ1-4,TRBV25-1,-,15,CASSEAGPTNEKLFF,TGTGCCAGCAGTGAAGCGGGACCAACTAATGAAAAACTGTTTTTT